Following are 5 T cell receptor beta chains from one sample sequenced in a study of blood T cell repertoires in COVID-19. Data came from immunoSEQ multiplex PCR; TCRdb stores just in-frame clones and leaves some out. The sample has roughly 110,000 clones, 84% seen once. Specimen: peripheral blood. The receptors were gathered from a woman aged 35 to 49 with acute or convalescent COVID-19.

The chain employs TRBV5-5 and TRBJ2-3; perhaps TRBD1 as D (6 bases). This CDR3 has 16 amino acids. Trimming cost V 4 bases and J 0 bases, with 15 bases left between them. In germline, CDR1 is SGHKS, CDR2 YYEKEE (reference sequence). CDR3 sequence (DNA): TGTGCCAGCAGCCCCATGGGGACATACAGCACAGATACGCAGTATTTT. It specifies CASSPMGTYSTDTQYF.

V usage is TRBV5-1 and J usage is TRBJ1-3, with TRBD1 as a possible D gene (5 bases). Germline assignment: CDR1 SGHRS and CDR2 YFSETQ. Trimming left V 4 bases short and J 4 bases short, with 12 bases between. There are 14 residues in the CDR3. The CDR3 region is CASSPGGAGNTIYF. The CDR3 bases are TGCGCCAGCAGCCCGGGAGGGGCGGGAAACACCATATATTTT.

The chain carries TRBV9 and TRBJ2-1; 7 positions agree with TRBD2. Germline trimming cut 1 base from V and 7 bases from J; bases unmatched to any gene: 17. Germline V gives CDR1 SGDLS, CDR2 YYNGEE. The CDR3 has 18 amino acids. The CDR3: CASSVRFTSAPWVNEQFF. CDR3 nucleotide sequence: TGTGCCAGCAGCGTAAGGTTTACTAGCGCGCCCTGGGTTAATGAGCAGTTCTTC.

The chain couples TRBV20-1 to TRBJ2-3, with D possibly matching TRBD2 (6 bases). Trimming took off 3 bases at V and 6 bases at J, with 7 bases between the two ends. Germline V lookup: CDR1 DFQATT, CDR2 SNEGSKA (reference sequence). The CDR3 covers 11 residues. CDR3 nucleotides: TGCAGTGCTAGTGCGGGGGATACGCAGTATTTT. Amino acid sequence: CSASAGDTQYF.

This sequence joins TRBV7-3 and TRBJ2-5, with D possibly being TRBD1 (6 bases). CDR1 is SGHTA and CDR2 is FQGTGA in the germline V gene. Trimming stripped 1 base from V and 2 bases from J, with 11 bases between. The CDR3 extends over 15 amino acids. As DNA, the CDR3 is TGTGCCAGCAGCTTAAATAGGGGGAGACAAGAGACCCAGTACTTC. Its translation: CASSLNRGRQETQYF.